This TCR beta chain was captured by sequencing in a study of blood T cell repertoires in COVID-19. As for the study in general: T cells, B-cell-depleted T cells, or PBMCs provided the cDNA or gDNA that served as material.

Sequencing used immunoSEQ multiplex PCR; TCRdb keeps in-frame clones, though not all of them. Here the sample spans 150,000 to 200,000 clones, approximately 81% being singletons. The length of the CDR3 is 17 residues. Per germline, CDR1 MDHEN and CDR2 SYDVKM. Germline trimming cut 2 bases from V and 5 bases from J; bases unmatched to any gene: 14. Sequenced input: peripheral blood. The origin of this receptor is a woman in her 70s with COVID-19, enrolled during active disease. The rearrangement uses TRBV28 and TRBJ2-5, with 7 positions matching TRBD2. The CDR3 nucleotides are TGTGCCAGCAGTTTAATCACCGGTCAGGGAGGGTGGGAGACCCAGTACTTC. Protein sequence: CASSLITGQGGWETQYF. Full variable domain (remainder filled in from reference TRBV28 and TRBJ2-5): DVKVTQSSRYLVKRTGEKVFLECVQDMDHENMFWYRQDPGLGLRLIYFSYDVKMKEKGDIPEGYSVSREKKERFSLILESASTNQTSMYLCASSLITGQGGWETQYFGPGTRLLVL.